This T cell receptor (beta chain) is from a study of blood T cell repertoires in COVID-19. In the study overall: The analysed material was cDNA or gDNA that came from T cells, B-cell-depleted T cells, or PBMCs.

V was clipped by 0 bases and J by 8 bases; unmatched bases: 8. The CDR3 sequence is 17 residues long. From germline, CDR1 is LGHNA and CDR2 YSLEER. Produced via immunoSEQ multiplex PCR; TCRdb's table is partial and in-frame only. The top ten hold around 13% of the sample, which has about 100,000 clones, about 85% seen once. The sample was peripheral blood. This chain connects TRBV4-3 to TRBJ2-1; 12 bases map to TRBD2. This TCR came from a human donor in a cohort sampled during active COVID-19. The CDR3 region has the DNA TGCGCCAGCAGCCAAGAACTACTAGCGGGGGGTGGGGATGAGCAGTTCTTC. Encoded protein: CASSQELLAGGGDEQFF.